This TCR beta chain was captured by sequencing in a study of cytomegalovirus exposure and HLA in healthy donors. Looking at the study overall: The roughly 100 million unique TCR beta sequences, from roughly 170 million T cells, were found by an earlier analysis.

Note on this clone: Its antigen remains unidentified.

The V gene's germline CDR1 is SNHLY and CDR2 FYNNEI. This CDR3 has 18 amino acids. The trim removed 4 bases at V and 0 bases at J, leaving 10 bases unmatched. General observations from the study: Analyses of presence/absence relied on an assumption of roughly uniform sequencing depth across donors. As a later analysis showed, a missense DCLRE1C variant was linked to trimming of TCR beta V- and J-genes.

The PCR contained 60 Vbeta and 13 Jbeta primers. In the original processing: Roughly 73 million unique TCR beta chains, roughly 11 million of them shared, were counted by a later analysis. Measured with immunoSEQ multiplex PCR; TCRdb has only the in-frame clones, and not every one. From that table come the V and J calls and clone size; the DNA was used to work out D and trimming. The sample lists about 200,000 clones; 82% were seen once. Sequenced input: PBMCs. The chain links TRBV2 to TRBJ1-3; 9 bases are shared with TRBD1. The receptor's source is a middle-aged woman in good health and CMV-seronegative. The CDR3 spells CASSVSRTGASSGNTIYF. DNA for the CDR3: TGTGCCAGCAGTGTCTCTCGGACAGGGGCTAGCTCTGGAAACACCATATATTTT.